This TCR beta chain derives from a study of blood T cell repertoires in COVID-19. Study at large: Samples representing acute and convalescent COVID-19 were sourced from the United States, Italy and Spain.

V trimming: 3 bases; J trimming: 7 bases; junction bases outside the gene matches: 11. The V gene's germline CDR1 is SGHDN and CDR2 FVKESK. This CDR3 region has 17 residues. Source study methods: Reference gene primer amplification yielded estimated nucleated cell counts. Profiling relied on immunoSEQ multiplex PCR, and the TCRdb table lists in-frame clones only, not all of them. V and J calls and clone size are copied from that table; D and trimming were computed from the DNA. The sample shows under 75,000 clones, 89% of them seen only once. The sequence was collected from a man over 45 with active COVID-19. V and J are TRBV14 and TRBJ2-1; 11 bases fit TRBD2. The sample consisted of peripheral blood. Here the CDR3 DNA reads TGTGCCAGCAGCCATCAACCGGGGCTAGCGGGGGGAAATGAGCAGTTCTTC. Protein product: CASSHQPGLAGGNEQFF. Based on the CDR3 plus reference TRBV14 and TRBJ2-1, the full variable domain is EAGVTQFPSHSVIEKGQTVTLRCDPISGHDNLYWYRRVMGKEIKFLLHFVKESKQDESGMPNNRFLAERTGGTYSTLKVQPAELEDSGVYFCASSHQPGLAGGNEQFFGPGTRLTVL.